The clone carrying this T cell receptor (beta chain) appeared a few times. Its target is unknown. The record originates from a study of early stage breast cancer tumors. Looking at the study overall: Among approximately 12 ER+/PR+/HER2- tumors, eight were ductal, four lobular. Points from the study as a whole: Tumor and normal breast were distinguished via blood comparison in about 90% of the 16 patients. Tumors had around 2.4-fold higher T cell density than normal breast. Enriched TCRB sequences shared across patients were mostly commonly generated sequences.

Clones were sequenced by immunoSEQ multiplex PCR, and TCRdb holds only the in-frame ones, with some missing. The sample includes 25,000 to 35,000 clones, more than 65% of them seen just once. CDR1 and CDR2 (germline): GTSNPN, SVGIG (reference sequence). Trimming pared 2 bases from V and 0 bases from J, leaving 13 bases between. This CDR3 contains 15 residues. The specimen was blood. The receptor was derived from a person aged 35 to 50 with breast cancer. The genes are TRBV30 and TRBJ1-1; a weak D match, TRBD1 (5 bases). The CDR3 DNA sequence: TGTGCCTGGAGTCCGTATGAGGGACTGAACACTGAAGCTTTCTTT. This sequence encodes CAWSPYEGLNTEAFF.